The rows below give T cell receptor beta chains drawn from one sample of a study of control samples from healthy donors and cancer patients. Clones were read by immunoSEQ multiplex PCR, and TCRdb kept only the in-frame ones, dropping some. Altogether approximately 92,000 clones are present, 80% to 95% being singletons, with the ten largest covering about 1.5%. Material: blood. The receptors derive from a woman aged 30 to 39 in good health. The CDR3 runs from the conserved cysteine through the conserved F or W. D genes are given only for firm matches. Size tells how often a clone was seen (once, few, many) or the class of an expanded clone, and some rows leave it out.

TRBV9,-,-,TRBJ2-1,CASSVLGLPYNEQFF,TGTGCCAGCAGCGTATTAGGGTTACCTTACAATGAGCAGTTCTTC
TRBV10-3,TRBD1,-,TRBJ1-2,CATLRTGALFYGYTF,TGTGCCACCTTAAGGACAGGGGCGCTCTTCTATGGCTACACCTTC
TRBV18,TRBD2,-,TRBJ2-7,CASSPGTSGYEQYF,TGTGCCAGCTCACCCGGGACTAGCGGGTACGAGCAGTACTTC
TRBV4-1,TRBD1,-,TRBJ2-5,CASSRGQGGVQETQYF,TGCGCCAGCAGCCGCGGACAGGGGGGGGTCCAAGAGACCCAGTACTTC
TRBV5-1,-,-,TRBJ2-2,CASKTAGSTGELFF,TGCGCCAGCAAGACTGCAGGGAGCACCGGGGAGCTGTTTTTT
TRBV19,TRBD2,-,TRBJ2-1,CASSNPRDYSEQFF,TGTGCCAGTAGTAACCCCCGGGACTACAGCGAGCAGTTCTTC
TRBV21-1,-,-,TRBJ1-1,CASSTDRGELNTEAFF,TGTGCCAGCAGCACTGACAGGGGGGAGCTGAACACTGAAGCTTTCTTT
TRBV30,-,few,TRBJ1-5,CAWKKGSQPQHF,TGTGCCTGGAAAAAAGGGAGCCAGCCCCAGCATTTT
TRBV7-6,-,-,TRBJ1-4,CASSSRLDEKLFF,TGTGCCAGCTCTTCCAGGCTTGATGAAAAACTGTTTTTT
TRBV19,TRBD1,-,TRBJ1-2,CASRFSDRVYGYTF,TGTGCCAGTAGGTTCTCGGACAGGGTGTATGGCTACACCTTC
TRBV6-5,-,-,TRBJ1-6,CASSYSGGQNSPLHF,TGTGCCAGCAGTTATTCGGGGGGGCAGAATTCACCCCTCCACTTT
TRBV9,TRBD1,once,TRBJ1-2,CASNRGQSSYGYTF,TGTGCCAGCAACCGGGGACAGTCGAGCTATGGCTACACCTTC
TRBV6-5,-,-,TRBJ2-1,CASSRQESYNEQFF,TGTGCCAGCAGCCGACAGGAGTCCTACAATGAGCAGTTCTTC
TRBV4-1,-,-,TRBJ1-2,CASSQVVMANYGYTF,TGCGCCAGCAGCCAGGTCGTAATGGCTAACTATGGCTACACCTTC
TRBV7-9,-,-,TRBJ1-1,CASSRRTEAFF,TGTGCCAGCAGCCGGCGGACTGAAGCTTTCTTT
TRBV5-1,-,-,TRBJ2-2,CASSLAGVATGELFF,TGCGCCAGCAGCTTGGCCGGGGTGGCCACCGGGGAGCTGTTTTTT
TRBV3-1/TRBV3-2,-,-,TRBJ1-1,CASSQYQGLPAFF,TGTGCCAGCAGCCAATACCAGGGACTGCCGGCTTTCTTT
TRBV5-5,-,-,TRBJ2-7,CASSLDHEQYF,TGTGCCAGCAGCTTGGACCACGAGCAGTACTTC
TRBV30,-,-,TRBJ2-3,CAWSVGGTDTQYF,TGTGCCTGGAGTGTTGGGGGCACAGATACGCAGTATTTT
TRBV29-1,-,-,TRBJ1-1,CSVDRGRNTEAFF,TGCAGCGTTGATCGGGGAAGGAACACTGAAGCTTTCTTT
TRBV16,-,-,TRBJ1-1,CASSAVSMNTEAFF,TGTGCCAGCTCGGCAGTCAGCATGAACACTGAAGCTTTCTTT
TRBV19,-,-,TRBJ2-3,CASSMWGSTDTQYF,TGTGCCAGTAGTATGTGGGGAAGCACAGATACGCAGTATTTT
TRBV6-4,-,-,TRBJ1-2,CASSEFGGLGYTF,TGTGCCAGCAGTGAGTTCGGAGGGCTTGGCTACACCTTC
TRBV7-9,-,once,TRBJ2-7,CASSLDGQGLREQYF,TGTGCCAGCAGCTTAGACGGCCAGGGCTTGCGAGAGCAGTACTTC
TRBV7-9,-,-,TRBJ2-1,CASSLGFGFDEQFF,TGTGCCAGCAGCTTAGGTTTTGGTTTCGATGAGCAGTTCTTC
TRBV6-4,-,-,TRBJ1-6,CASSDSTDNSPLHF,TGTGCCAGCAGTGACTCGACAGATAATTCACCCCTCCACTTT
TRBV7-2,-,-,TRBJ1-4,CASSLGPPTTNEKLFF,TGTGCCAGCAGCTTAGGGCCGCCAACAACTAATGAAAAACTGTTTTTT
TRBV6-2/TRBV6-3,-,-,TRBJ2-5,CASSRPNQETQYF,TGTGCCAGCAGCCGCCCGAACCAAGAGACCCAGTACTTC
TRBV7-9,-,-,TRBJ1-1,CASSLDGGFMNTEAFF,TGTGCCAGCAGCTTAGACGGCGGTTTCATGAACACTGAAGCTTTCTTT
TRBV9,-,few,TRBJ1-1,CASSVADFPPFDAEAFF,TGTGCCAGCAGCGTTGCGGACTTTCCGCCCTTTGACGCTGAAGCTTTCTTT
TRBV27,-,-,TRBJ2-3,CASRITGLDTQYF,TGTGCCAGCAGGATTACAGGGTTAGATACGCAGTATTTT
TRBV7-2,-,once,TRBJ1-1,CASSLYQGLTTEAFF,TGTGCCAGCAGCTTATATCAGGGCCTAACCACTGAAGCTTTCTTT
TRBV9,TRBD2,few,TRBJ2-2,CASSPGLGNTGELFF,TGTGCCAGCAGCCCGGGACTAGGGAACACCGGGGAGCTGTTTTTT
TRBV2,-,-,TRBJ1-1,CASSVVAEAFF,TGTGCCAGCAGTGTGGTTGCTGAAGCTTTCTTT
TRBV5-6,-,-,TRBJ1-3,CASSPGQPGNTIYF,TGTGCCAGCAGCCCAGGACAACCTGGAAACACCATATATTTT
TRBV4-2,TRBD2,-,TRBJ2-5,CASSQESGRTQETQYF,TGTGCCAGCAGCCAAGAGTCCGGGAGGACTCAAGAGACCCAGTACTTC